This TCR beta chain appears in the sequencing data of a study of human T cells and chemical hapten exposure. Overall study context: Upper back patch tests used 0.01% DPC, scored after 6 days.

General study points: Relative to controls, expanded TCRs formed significantly more large CDR3 similarity clusters.

Attachment of unique molecular identifiers to individual cDNA molecules was performed in the library. One entry per CDR3 protein results from TCRdb running MiXCR on the RACE reads. The sample lists fewer than 40,000 distinct CDR3 sequences; about 12% were seen once. This clonotype was detected many times. The target antigen is unknown. Time point noted: patch test 3, about 24 weeks after DPC sensitization. Noted treatment: therapeutic diphenylcyclopropenone sensitization with weekly scalp DPC. Extraction of total RNA was performed on unfractionated whole blood. Sample donors consisted of patients with alopecia, aged 18 to 70 years, who were suitable for DPC. The sequences come from whole blood, collected in connection with sensitization to the hapten diphenylcyclopropenone (DPC). The sequence was collected from a woman aged 40 to 50 with alopecia areata. Some clones in this sample may be carry-over from other donors' samples.

The CDR3 DNA sequence: TGTGCCAGCACCGGAGGGACAGGGTACTCACCCCTCCACTTT. It translates to CASTGGTGYSPLHF. The chain employs TRBV12-3 or TRBV12-4 and TRBJ1-6; TRBD1 matches at 9 bases. V shed 7 bases, J shed 10 bases, and the junction held 8 bases outside the gene matches. The CDR3 runs to 14 residues.